The entry below describes one T cell receptor beta chain. The antigen remains unidentified. This CDR3 has 15 amino acids. Germline V CDR1 and CDR2: SGHNT, YYREEE (reference sequence). J gave up 1 base and V 0 bases, and 2 bases lay outside the gene matches. The PCR ran on 60 Vbeta and 13 Jbeta primers. Profiled with immunoSEQ multiplex PCR; TCRdb holds only in-frame clones, not every one. The table has 150,000 or so clones, almost 85% seen once; the top ten hold approximately 2%. The source of the sample is a study of cytomegalovirus exposure and HLA in healthy donors. Broader study findings: In a later analysis, HLA-associated TCR beta chains were more clonally expanded than equally common others. Several top significant clusters appeared, in a later analysis, to be linked to common viral pathogens. The authors later found most CMV-associated TCR beta chains appeared HLA-restricted. Earlier findings revealed that most TCR beta V segments proved productive either about 90% or about 30% of the time.

Sample: PBMCs. The chain combines TRBV5-4 with TRBJ1-1; 8 bases line up with TRBD1. The receptor comes from a woman between 40 and 50 years old in good health and CMV-seronegative. DNA of the CDR3: TGTGCCAGCAGCTTGGGGGGGACAGGGAACACTGAAGCTTTCTTT. It translates to CASSLGGTGNTEAFF. The whole variable domain, remainder taken from reference TRBV5-4 and TRBJ1-1, is ETGVTQSPTHLIKTRGQQVTLRCSSQSGHNTVSWYQQALGQGPQFIFQYYREEENGRGNFPPRFSGLQFPNYSSELNVNALELDDSALYLCASSLGGTGNTEAFFGQGTRLTVV.